This TCR beta chain was identified during a study of PD-1 blockade in classical Hodgkin lymphoma. Study results and caveats: At baseline, newly diagnosed patients reportedly showed less TCR diversity than healthy donors. Still unresolved is the cause of the repertoire differences, which may be disease activity or prior therapy.

V lost 3 bases and J 1 base, leaving 13 bases between the germline ends. The CDR3 runs to 15 residues. Germline values: CDR1 LNHDA, CDR2 SQIVND (reference sequence). Only in-frame clones appear in the TCRdb table, and some are missing; sequencing was by immunoSEQ multiplex PCR. Of about 20,000 clones in the sample, around 83% were seen once. Concerning this clone itself: Its antigen remains unknown.

Time point of the sample: newly diagnosed, previously untreated cHL patient sample. Purification of CD4+ T cells from thawed PBMCs was achieved by magnetic negative selection. The receptor's source is a human donor with classical Hodgkin lymphoma. The sequencing sample was made of CD4+ T cells from blood. The V and J genes are TRBV19 and TRBJ2-7; TRBD1 is a possible D gene (7 bases). For the CDR3, the DNA is TGTGCCAGTAGTATCGGCGGGACAGCTTCCTACGAGCAGTACTTC. It encodes CASSIGGTASYEQYF.